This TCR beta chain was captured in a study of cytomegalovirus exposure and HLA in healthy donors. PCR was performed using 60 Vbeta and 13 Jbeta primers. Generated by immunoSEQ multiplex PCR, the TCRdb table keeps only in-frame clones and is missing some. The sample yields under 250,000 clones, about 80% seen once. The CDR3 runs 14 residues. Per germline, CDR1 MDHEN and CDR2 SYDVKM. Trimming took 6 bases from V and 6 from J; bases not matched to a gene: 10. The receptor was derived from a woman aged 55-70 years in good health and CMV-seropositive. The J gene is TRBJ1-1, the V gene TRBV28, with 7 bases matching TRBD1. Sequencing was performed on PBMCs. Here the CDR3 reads CASRPTGFWSEAFF. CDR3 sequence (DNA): TGTGCCAGCAGACCGACAGGGTTTTGGTCTGAAGCTTTCTTT.